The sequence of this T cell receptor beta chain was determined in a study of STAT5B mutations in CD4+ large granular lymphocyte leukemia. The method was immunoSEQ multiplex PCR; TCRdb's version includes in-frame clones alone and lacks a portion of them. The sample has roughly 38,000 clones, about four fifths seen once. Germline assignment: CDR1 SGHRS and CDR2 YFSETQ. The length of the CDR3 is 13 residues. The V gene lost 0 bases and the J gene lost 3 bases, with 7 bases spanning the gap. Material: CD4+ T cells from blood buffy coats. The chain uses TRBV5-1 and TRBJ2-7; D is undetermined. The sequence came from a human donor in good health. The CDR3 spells CASSLGASYEQYF. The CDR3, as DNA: TGCGCCAGCAGCTTGGGCGCCAGCTACGAGCAGTACTTC.